This T cell receptor (beta chain) originates from a study of blood T cells in healthy people across ages. Findings of the study overall: Nothing was known about donor CMV status, and this possibly confounded expanded clonotype changes.

In this sample, this clonotype turned up a few times. The antigen is unknown. The CDR3 spans 13 residues. Germline CDR1 and CDR2: MNHEY and SVGEGT. Combining a sample-barcoded 5' primer with a J-beta primer mix, a second PCR ran for roughly 7 to 12 cycles. One entry per CDR3 protein results from TCRdb running MiXCR on the 5' RACE reads. Here the sample spans 270,000 or so distinct CDR3 sequences, roughly 26% being singletons. Donors gave roughly 10 milliliters of peripheral blood apiece. Whenever a sample was processed, at least 6 million PBMCs were isolated. The sequenced material came from blood. The chain has TRBV6-2 or TRBV6-3 and TRBJ2-5, with D perhaps matching TRBD1 (5 bases). The end of the DNA fits TRBJ2-1 better, so the J call may be wrong. This TCR was recovered from a woman in her sixties or seventies in good health. CDR3 residues: CASTQKGEDEQFF. As DNA, the CDR3 is TGTGCCAGCACTCAGAAAGGGGAAGATGAGCAGTTCTTC.